This T cell receptor beta chain was documented in a study of CD8 T cells in Susac syndrome (dated by TCRdb to about 2019). Describing the broader study: The study used repertoire sequencing to test whether antigen drove CD8+ T cell activation and differentiation in Susac syndrome. The clonality of the CD8+ T cell repertoire was compared across 11 to 12 healthy donors, about 14 Susac syndrome patients and under 17 multiple sclerosis patients. The paper's findings and limits, for the study overall: The number of individuals in the TCR sequencing and HLA analysis was acknowledged as relatively small.

High-throughput TCR beta sequencing profiled peripheral blood CD8+ and CD4+ T cells from healthy donors, Susac syndrome patients and multiple sclerosis patients. Multiple sclerosis controls were treatment-naive patients with stable or active relapsing-remitting disease fulfilling revised McDonald criteria. Bulk CD8+ and CD4+ T cells were purified by magnetic negative isolation, whereas CD8+ TEMRA cells were enriched by FACS. Blood was drawn into EDTA tubes, processed within 24 hours, and PBMCs were isolated by density gradient centrifugation. PBMCs intended for TCR sequencing were cryopreserved in liquid nitrogen and thawed later in a water bath at 37 degrees C. The sorted or isolated CD4+, CD8+ and CD8+ TEMRA cells reached a purity of at least 90%. Notes on this clonotype: The target of this receptor is not known. Base qualities are not at hand, and no much larger clone is one base apart.

RNA was extracted using the RNeasy kit, and about 0.45 to 1 ug of the RNA was reverse transcribed with random hexamers. The immunoSEQ multiplex PCR assay, which covers 54 Vbeta and 13 Jbeta segments, was used to amplify TCR beta CDR3 regions. PCR amplification bias was corrected using a synthetic template baseline for primer optimization and computational correction. In the original analysis: Reads were annotated to V, D and J genes per IMGT and analyzed with immunoSEQ Analyzer, keeping only productive sequences. Clonality was calculated as one minus the Shannon entropy normalized by log2 of the number of productive unique sequences. For each patient and control, public and private clones were evaluated within the 100 most prevalent clones. A clone was defined as Susac-specific if it was absent from the healthy and MS cohorts, from approximately 980 published viral clones and from other ImmuneACCESS disease sequences. The public reads were run again by TCRdb, first through fastp at Q25 and then through MiXCR, and only productive beta chains were kept. A single entry per CDR3 protein holds the most common genes and DNA from its merged rows. TCRdb's processing, not the authors', yielded these V and J calls. This sample lists about 440,000 distinct CDR3 sequences; approximately 85% were detected once. The ten largest clonotypes hold under 0.15% of the sample.

The CDR3 holds 15 amino acids from the cysteine to the phenylalanine. CDR3 DNA is the only sequence kept; it has 45 bases, read in frame from the first base. For CDR1 and CDR2, the germline V gene (reference sequence) lists LNHDA and SQIVND. V was cut back by 6 bases and J by 3 bases, leaving a gap of 14 bases between them. Sequencing was done on a sample of CD8+ T cells from PBMCs. This receptor was taken from a human donor with multiple sclerosis. Recombination joined TRBV19 with TRBJ2-2, with TRBD1 as a weak D call on 6 bases. The DNA sequence follows: TGTGCCAGTAGCCAGGGGTTCCCGGACACCGGGGAGCTGTTTTTT. Its translation is CASSQGFPDTGELFF.